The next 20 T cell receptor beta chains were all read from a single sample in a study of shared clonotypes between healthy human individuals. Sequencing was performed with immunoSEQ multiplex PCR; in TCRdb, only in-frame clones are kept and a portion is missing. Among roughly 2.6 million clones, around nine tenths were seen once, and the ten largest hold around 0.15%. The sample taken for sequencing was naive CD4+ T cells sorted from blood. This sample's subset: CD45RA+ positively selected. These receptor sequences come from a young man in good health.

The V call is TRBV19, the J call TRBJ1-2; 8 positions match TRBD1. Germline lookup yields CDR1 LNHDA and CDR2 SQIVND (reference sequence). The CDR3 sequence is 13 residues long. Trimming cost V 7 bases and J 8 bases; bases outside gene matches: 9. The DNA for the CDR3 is TGTGCCAGTACGGACAGGGTGCGAGGGGGCTACACCTTC. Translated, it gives CASTDRVRGGYTF.

CDR3 protein: CASSLTSSSPGGLFF. Here the CDR3 DNA reads TGTGCCAGCAGCCTTACTAGTTCCTCACCAGGTGGGCTGTTTTTT. The chain joins TRBV28 to TRBJ2-2; the D gene is possibly TRBD2 (5 bases). CDR1 is MDHEN and CDR2 is SYDVKM in the germline V gene. The germline V and J ends were trimmed by 6 bases and 13 bases, with 24 bases remaining between them. The CDR3 loop spans 15 amino acids.

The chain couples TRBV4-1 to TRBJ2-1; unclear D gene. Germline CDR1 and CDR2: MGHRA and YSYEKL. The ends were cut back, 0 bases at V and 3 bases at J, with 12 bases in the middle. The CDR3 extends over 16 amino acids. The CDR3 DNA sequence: TGCGCCAGCAGCCAAGATCCATCCCCGTACTACAATGAGCAGTTCTTC. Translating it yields CASSQDPSPYYNEQFF.

The CDR3 protein is CASSLLMTTVNQPQHF. The DNA for the CDR3 is TGTGCCAGCAGCTTGCTTATGACGACAGTTAATCAGCCCCAGCATTTT. The chain combines TRBV5-8 with TRBJ1-5; D may be TRBD1 (5 bases). V gave up 1 base and J gave up 4 bases, with 15 bases separating them. Germline V gene sequence: CDR1 SGHTS, CDR2 YDEGEE. This CDR3 is 16 amino acids long.

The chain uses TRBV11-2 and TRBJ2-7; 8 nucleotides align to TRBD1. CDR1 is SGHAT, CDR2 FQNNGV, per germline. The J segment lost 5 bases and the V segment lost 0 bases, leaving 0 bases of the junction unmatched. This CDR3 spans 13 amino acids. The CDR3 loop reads CASSLETGDEQYF. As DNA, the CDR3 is TGTGCCAGCAGCTTAGAGACAGGGGACGAGCAGTACTTC.

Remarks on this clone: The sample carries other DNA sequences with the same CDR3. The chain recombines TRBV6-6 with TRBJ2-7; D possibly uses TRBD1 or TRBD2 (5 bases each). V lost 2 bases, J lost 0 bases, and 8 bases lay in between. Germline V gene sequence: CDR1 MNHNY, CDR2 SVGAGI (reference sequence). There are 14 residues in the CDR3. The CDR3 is CASSYGTDSYEQYF. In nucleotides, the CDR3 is TGTGCCAGCAGTTACGGGACGGACTCCTACGAGCAGTACTTC.

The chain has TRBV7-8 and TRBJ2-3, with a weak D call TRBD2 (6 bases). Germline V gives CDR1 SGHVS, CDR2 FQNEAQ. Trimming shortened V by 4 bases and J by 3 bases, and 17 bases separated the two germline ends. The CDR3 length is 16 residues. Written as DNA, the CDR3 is TGTGCCAGCAGCTGGTCTAGCGTGAAGGGGACAGATACGCAGTATTTT. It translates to CASSWSSVKGTDTQYF.

CDR3 sequence: CASSLVSGTAYEQYF. DNA for the CDR3: TGTGCCAGCAGCTTAGTGAGTGGGACAGCTTACGAGCAGTACTTC. J is TRBJ2-7 and V is TRBV7-2, with 7 bases aligning to TRBD1. CDR1 and CDR2 (germline): SGHTA, FQGNSA. After removal of 1 base from V and 4 bases from J, the junction contained 7 bases not matched to a gene. The CDR3 loop spans 15 amino acids.

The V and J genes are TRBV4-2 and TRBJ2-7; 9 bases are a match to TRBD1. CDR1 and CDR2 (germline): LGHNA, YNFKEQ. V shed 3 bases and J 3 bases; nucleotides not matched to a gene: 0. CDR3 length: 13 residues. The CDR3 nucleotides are TGTGCCAGCAGCCAGGACAGGGGCTACGAGCAGTACTTC. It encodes CASSQDRGYEQYF.

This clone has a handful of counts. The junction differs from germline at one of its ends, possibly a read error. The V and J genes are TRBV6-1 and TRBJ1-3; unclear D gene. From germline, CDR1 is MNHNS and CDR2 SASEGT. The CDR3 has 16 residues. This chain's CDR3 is CASTEGGYNSGNTIYF. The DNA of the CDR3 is TGTGCCAGCACTGAAGGCGGGTATAACTCTGGAAACACCATATATTTT.

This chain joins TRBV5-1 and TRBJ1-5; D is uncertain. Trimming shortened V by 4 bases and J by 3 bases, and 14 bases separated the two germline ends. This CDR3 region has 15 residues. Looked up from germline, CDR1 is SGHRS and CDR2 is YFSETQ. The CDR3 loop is CASSVDGQVNQPQHF. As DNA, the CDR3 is TGCGCCAGCAGCGTCGACGGGCAGGTCAATCAGCCCCAGCATTTT. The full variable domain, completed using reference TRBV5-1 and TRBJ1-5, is KAGVTQTPRYLIKTRGQQVTLSCSPISGHRSVSWYQQTPGQGLQFLFEYFSETQRNKGNFPGRFSGRQFSNSRSEMNVSTLELGDSALYLCASSVDGQVNQPQHFGDGTRLSIL.

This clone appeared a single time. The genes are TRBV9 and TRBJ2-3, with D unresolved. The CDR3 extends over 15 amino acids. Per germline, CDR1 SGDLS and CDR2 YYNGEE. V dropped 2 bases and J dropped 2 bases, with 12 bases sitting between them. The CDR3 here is CASSVLPADTDTQYF. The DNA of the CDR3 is TGTGCCAGCAGCGTTCTTCCAGCAGACACAGATACGCAGTATTTT.

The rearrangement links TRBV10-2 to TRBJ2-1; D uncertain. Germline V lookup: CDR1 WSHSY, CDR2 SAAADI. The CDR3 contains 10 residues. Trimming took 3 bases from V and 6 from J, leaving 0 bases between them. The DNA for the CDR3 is TGCGCCAGCAGTGACAATGAGCAGTTCTTC. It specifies CASSDNEQFF.

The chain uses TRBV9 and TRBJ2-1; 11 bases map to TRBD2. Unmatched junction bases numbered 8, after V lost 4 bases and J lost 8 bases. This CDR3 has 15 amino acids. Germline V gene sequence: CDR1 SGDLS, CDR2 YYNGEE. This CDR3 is CASSTGLAERDEQFF. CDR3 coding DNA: TGTGCCAGCAGCACGGGACTAGCGGAGAGGGATGAGCAGTTCTTC.

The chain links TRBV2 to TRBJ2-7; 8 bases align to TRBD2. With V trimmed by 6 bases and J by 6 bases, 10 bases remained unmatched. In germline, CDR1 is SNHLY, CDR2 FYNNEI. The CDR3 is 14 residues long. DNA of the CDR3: TGTGCCAGCAGGGGACCGGGGGGGCGAGGCGAGCAGTACTTC. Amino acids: CASRGPGGRGEQYF.

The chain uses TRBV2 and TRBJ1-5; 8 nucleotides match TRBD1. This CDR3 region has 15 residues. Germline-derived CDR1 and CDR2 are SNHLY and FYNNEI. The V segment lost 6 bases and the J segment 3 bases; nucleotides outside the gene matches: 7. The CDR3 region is CASRNQGADNQPQHF. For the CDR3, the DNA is TGTGCCAGCAGGAACCAGGGGGCTGACAATCAGCCCCAGCATTTT.

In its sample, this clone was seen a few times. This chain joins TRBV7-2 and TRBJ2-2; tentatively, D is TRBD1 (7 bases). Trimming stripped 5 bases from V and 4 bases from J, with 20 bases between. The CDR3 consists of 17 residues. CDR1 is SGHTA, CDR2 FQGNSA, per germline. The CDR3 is CASSPGGPLSLTGELFF. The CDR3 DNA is TGTGCCAGCAGCCCAGGGGGGCCCCTCTCGCTCACCGGGGAGCTGTTTTTT. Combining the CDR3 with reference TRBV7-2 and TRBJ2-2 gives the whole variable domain GAGVSQSPSNKVTEKGKDVELRCDPISGHTALYWYRQSLGQGLEFLIYFQGNSAPDKSGLPSDRFSAERTGGSVSTLTIQRTQQEDSAVYLCASSPGGPLSLTGELFFGEGSRLTVL.

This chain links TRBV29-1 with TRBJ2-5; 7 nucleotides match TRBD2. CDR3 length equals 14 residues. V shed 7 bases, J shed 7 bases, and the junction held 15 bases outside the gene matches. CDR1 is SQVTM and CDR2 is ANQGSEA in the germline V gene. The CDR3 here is CSAQPGASGSTQYF. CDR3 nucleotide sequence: TGCAGCGCTCAGCCTGGGGCTAGCGGATCGACCCAGTACTTC.

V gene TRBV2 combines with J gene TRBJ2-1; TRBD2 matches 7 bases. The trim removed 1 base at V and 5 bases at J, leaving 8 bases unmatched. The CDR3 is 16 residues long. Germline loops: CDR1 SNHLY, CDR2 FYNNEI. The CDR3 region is CASSEVGGWADNEQFF. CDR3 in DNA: TGTGCCAGCAGTGAAGTGGGAGGGTGGGCCGACAATGAGCAGTTCTTC.

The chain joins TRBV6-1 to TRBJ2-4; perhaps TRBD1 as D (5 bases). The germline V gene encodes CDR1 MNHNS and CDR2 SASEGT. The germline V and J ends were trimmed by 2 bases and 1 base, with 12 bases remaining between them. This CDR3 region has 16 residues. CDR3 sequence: CASSERGGKAKNIQYF. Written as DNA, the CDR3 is TGTGCCAGCAGTGAAAGGGGTGGCAAGGCCAAAAACATTCAGTACTTC.